Shown below are 9 T cell receptor beta chains from a single sample sequenced in a study of shared clonotypes between healthy human individuals. Produced via immunoSEQ multiplex PCR; TCRdb's table is partial and in-frame only. Here the sample spans around 2,100,000 clones, roughly 95% being singletons. Terminally differentiated effector memory CD45RA+ cells were excluded by CCR7 positive selection of CD45RO-negative cells. Input material: naive CD8+ T cells sorted from blood. The receptors here all came from a man between 18 and 35 years old in good health.

The genes are TRBV6-5 and TRBJ1-6; D is unresolved. Germline-derived CDR1 and CDR2 are MNHEY and SVGAGI. The length of the CDR3 is 13 residues. V lost 2 bases, J lost 8 bases, and 7 bases lay in between. CDR3: CASSYDLDSPLHF. The CDR3 coding sequence is TGTGCCAGCAGTTACGATTTGGATTCACCCCTCCACTTT.

The chain uses TRBV5-1 and TRBJ2-7, with D unresolved. Germline assignment: CDR1 SGHRS and CDR2 YFSETQ. This CDR3 has 11 amino acids. V lost 0 bases and J 7 bases, leaving 5 bases between the germline ends. This CDR3 is CASSLGTEQYF. The CDR3 DNA sequence: TGCGCCAGCAGCTTGGGGACGGAGCAGTACTTC.

The V call is TRBV19, the J call TRBJ2-7; D is possibly TRBD2 (5 bases). The CDR3 contains 13 residues. Per germline, CDR1 LNHDA and CDR2 SQIVND (reference sequence). Trimming removed 7 bases from V and 4 bases from J, with 14 bases in between. The DNA for the CDR3 is TGTGCCAGTACCCGGTCCGGGGAATACGAGCAGTACTTC. It translates to CASTRSGEYEQYF. The complete variable domain, with remaining parts taken from reference TRBV19 and TRBJ2-7, reads DGGITQSPKYLFRKEGQNVTLSCEQNLNHDAMYWYRQDPGQGLRLIYYSQIVNDFQKGDIAEGYSVSREKKESFPLTVTSAQKNPTAFYLCASTRSGEYEQYFGPGTRLTVT.

This clone is a singleton in its sample. V is TRBV2 and J is TRBJ2-2; D tentatively reads TRBD1 or TRBD2 (6 bases each). With 10 bases removed from V and 2 bases from J, the gap between germline ends came to 14 bases. The CDR3 runs to 14 residues. The germline V gene encodes CDR1 SNHLY and CDR2 FYNNEI. The CDR3 sequence: CATPSGANTGELFF. The CDR3 nucleotides are TGTGCCACCCCCTCGGGGGCAAACACCGGGGAGCTGTTTTTT.

V and J are TRBV27 and TRBJ1-2; 8 bases agree with TRBD1. This CDR3 contains 15 residues. From germline, CDR1 is MNHEY and CDR2 SMNVEV (reference sequence). V lost 0 bases and J lost 5; bases outside the gene matches: 5. In DNA, the CDR3 is TGTGCCAGCAGTTTATCCGAGACAGGGGTTTATGGCTACACCTTC. As protein: CASSLSETGVYGYTF.

This chain links TRBV7-9 with TRBJ2-7, with D possibly being TRBD1 (8 bases). Germline V CDR1 and CDR2: SEHNR, FQNEAQ (reference sequence). CDR3 size: 16 residues. The V gene lost 5 bases and the J gene lost 3 bases, with 20 bases spanning the gap. The CDR3 region has the DNA TGTGCCAGCAGCCCTGGACAGGGAGGGGGACTCTACGAGCAGTACTTC. Encoded protein: CASSPGQGGGLYEQYF.

The table lists this clone with a count of one. The chain carries TRBV10-1 and TRBJ2-1, with 11 bases lining up with TRBD2. Germline loops: CDR1 WNHNN, CDR2 SYGVQD (reference sequence). This CDR3 region has 15 residues. V shed 2 bases and J 5 bases; nucleotides not matched to a gene: 2. CDR3 nucleotide sequence: TGCGCCAGCAGTGAGCGGGGACTAGCGGACAATGAGCAGTTCTTC. Protein product: CASSERGLADNEQFF.

This clone is a singleton in its sample. The V gene is TRBV5-6, the J gene TRBJ2-3; D is unresolved. V lost 4 bases and J 5 bases, leaving 11 bases between the germline ends. The germline gives CDR1 SGHDT, CDR2 YYEEEE. This CDR3 region has 13 residues. The CDR3 sequence: CASSLGEVDTQYF. The CDR3 DNA reads as TGTGCCAGCAGCCTCGGCGAGGTAGATACGCAGTATTTT.

The count of this clone is one. One junction end does not reproduce the germline sequence, and a read error may be involved. The genes are TRBV7-7 and TRBJ2-2; 9 nucleotides match TRBD2. The germline gives CDR1 SSHAT, CDR2 FNYEAQ (reference sequence). This CDR3 contains 15 residues. CDR3: CASSLVAGAVGELFF. Here the CDR3 DNA reads TGTGCTAGCAGCTTAGTAGCGGGAGCGGTCGGGGAGCTGTTTTTT.